Described below is a single T cell receptor beta chain sequence and its context. The data belong to a study of T-cell reconstitution after alpha-beta-depleted transplantation in children. Researchers prepared the TCRbeta library using unique molecular identifiers, the study reports. In TCRdb, the PCR reads were re-called with MiXCR into one record per CDR3 protein. The repertoire consists of about 610,000 distinct CDR3 sequences, with 10% to 13% occurring once and the leading ten covering about 4.2%. V shed 3 bases and J shed 7 bases, with 13 bases lying between them. CDR3 length: 13 residues. The germline V gene encodes CDR1 MGHDK and CDR2 SYGVNS.

The clonotype was recovered from a human donor who donated a stem cell graft to a child with acute myeloid leukemia. This rearrangement joins TRBV25-1 to TRBJ2-7, with a tentative D call TRBD2 (5 bases). The sample consisted of PBMCs from the stem cell graft donor, taken from the stem cell graft. The CDR3 sequence: CASSEEEFREQYF. The CDR3 DNA sequence: TGTGCCAGCAGTGAGGAGGAGTTCAGGGAGCAGTACTTC.